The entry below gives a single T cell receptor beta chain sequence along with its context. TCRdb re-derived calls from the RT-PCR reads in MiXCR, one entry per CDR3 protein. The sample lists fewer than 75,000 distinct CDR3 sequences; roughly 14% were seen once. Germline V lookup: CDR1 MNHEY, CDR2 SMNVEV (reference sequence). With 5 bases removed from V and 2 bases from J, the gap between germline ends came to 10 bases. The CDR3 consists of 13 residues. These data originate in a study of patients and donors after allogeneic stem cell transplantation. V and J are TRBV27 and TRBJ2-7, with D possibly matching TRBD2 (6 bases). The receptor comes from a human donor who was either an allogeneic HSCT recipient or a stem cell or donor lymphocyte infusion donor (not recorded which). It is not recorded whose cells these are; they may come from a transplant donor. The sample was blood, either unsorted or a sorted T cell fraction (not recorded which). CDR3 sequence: CASSPGVPYEQYF. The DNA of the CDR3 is TGTGCCAGCAGTCCGGGGGTTCCCTACGAGCAGTACTTC.